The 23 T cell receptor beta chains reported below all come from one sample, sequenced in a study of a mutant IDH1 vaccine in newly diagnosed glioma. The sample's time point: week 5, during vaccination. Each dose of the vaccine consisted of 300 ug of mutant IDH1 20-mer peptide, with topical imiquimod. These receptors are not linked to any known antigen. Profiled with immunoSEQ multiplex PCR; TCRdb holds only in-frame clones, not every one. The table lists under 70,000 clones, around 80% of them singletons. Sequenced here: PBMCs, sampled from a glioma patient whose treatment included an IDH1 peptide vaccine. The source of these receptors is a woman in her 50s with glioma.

The DNA for the CDR3 is TGTGCCAGCAGTAAGACTAGATCCACCGGGGAGCTGTTTTTT. Translation: CASSKTRSTGELFF. The genes are TRBV2 and TRBJ2-2; perhaps TRBD2 as D (6 bases). Trimming left V 5 bases short and J 4 bases short, with 11 bases between. The CDR3 runs to 14 residues. Looked up from germline, CDR1 is SNHLY and CDR2 is FYNNEI.

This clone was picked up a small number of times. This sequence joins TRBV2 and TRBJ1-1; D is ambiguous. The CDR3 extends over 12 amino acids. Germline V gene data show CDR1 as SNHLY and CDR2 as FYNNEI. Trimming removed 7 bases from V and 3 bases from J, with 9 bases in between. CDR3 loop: CASNKGDTEAFF. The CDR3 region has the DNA TGTGCCAGCAATAAGGGAGACACTGAAGCTTTCTTT. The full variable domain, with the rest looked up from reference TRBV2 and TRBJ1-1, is EPEVTQTPSHQVTQMGQEVILRCVPISNHLYFYWYRQILGQKVEFLVSFYNNEISEKSEIFDDQFSVERPDGSNFTLKIRSTKLEDSAMYFCASNKGDTEAFFGQGTRLTVV.

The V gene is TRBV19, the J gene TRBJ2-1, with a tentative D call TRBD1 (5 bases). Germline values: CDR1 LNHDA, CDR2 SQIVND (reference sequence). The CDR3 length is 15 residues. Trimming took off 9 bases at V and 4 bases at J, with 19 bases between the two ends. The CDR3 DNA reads TGTGCCAGCAAGTTCGGAAGGCAGGGATACAATGAGCAGTTCTTC. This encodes CASKFGRQGYNEQFF.

The CDR3 nucleotides are TGTGCCAGCAGCGTATCCGGGCCGACCGGGGAGCTGTTTTTT. This gives the protein CASSVSGPTGELFF. J is TRBJ2-2 and V is TRBV9; D gene uncertain. Per the germline V gene, CDR1 is SGDLS and CDR2 is YYNGEE. This CDR3 contains 14 residues. Trimming removed 1 base from V and 5 bases from J, with 9 bases in between.

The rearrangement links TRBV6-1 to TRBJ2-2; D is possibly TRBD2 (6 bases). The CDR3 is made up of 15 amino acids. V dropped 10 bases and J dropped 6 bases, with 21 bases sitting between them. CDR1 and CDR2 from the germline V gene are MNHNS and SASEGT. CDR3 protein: CANSPGDLGAGELFF. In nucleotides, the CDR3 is TGTGCCAACTCCCCGGGGGACCTAGGGGCCGGGGAGCTGTTTTTT.

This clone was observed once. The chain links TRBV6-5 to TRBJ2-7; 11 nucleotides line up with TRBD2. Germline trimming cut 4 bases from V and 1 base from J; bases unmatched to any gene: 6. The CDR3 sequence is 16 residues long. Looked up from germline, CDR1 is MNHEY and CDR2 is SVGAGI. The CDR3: CASSFGLAGDSYEQYF. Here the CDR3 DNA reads TGTGCCAGCAGTTTCGGACTAGCGGGCGATTCCTACGAGCAGTACTTC.

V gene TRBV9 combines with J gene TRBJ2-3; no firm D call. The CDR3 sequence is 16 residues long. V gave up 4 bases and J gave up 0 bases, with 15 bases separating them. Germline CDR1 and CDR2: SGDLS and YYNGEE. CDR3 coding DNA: TGTGCCAGCAGCCCACGACACCAGGCTAGCACAGATACGCAGTATTTT. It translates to CASSPRHQASTDTQYF.

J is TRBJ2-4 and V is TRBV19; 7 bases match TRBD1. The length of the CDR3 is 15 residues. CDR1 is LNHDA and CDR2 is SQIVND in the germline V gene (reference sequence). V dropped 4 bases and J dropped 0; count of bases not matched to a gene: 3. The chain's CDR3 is CASSKGTVAKNIQYF. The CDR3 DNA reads TGTGCCAGTAGTAAGGGGACAGTAGCCAAAAACATTCAGTACTTC.

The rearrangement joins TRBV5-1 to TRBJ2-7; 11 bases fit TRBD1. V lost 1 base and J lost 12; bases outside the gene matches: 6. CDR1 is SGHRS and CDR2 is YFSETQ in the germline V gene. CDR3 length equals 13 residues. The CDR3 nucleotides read TGCGCCAGCAGCTTGAGGACAGGGGGCCTGATGTACTTC. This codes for CASSLRTGGLMYF.

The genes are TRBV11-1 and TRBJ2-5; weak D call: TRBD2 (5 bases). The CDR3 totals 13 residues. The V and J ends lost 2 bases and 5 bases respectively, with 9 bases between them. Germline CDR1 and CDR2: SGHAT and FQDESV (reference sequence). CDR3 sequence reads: CASSLTWRETQYF. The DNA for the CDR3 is TGTGCCAGCAGCTTAACATGGAGGGAGACCCAGTACTTC.

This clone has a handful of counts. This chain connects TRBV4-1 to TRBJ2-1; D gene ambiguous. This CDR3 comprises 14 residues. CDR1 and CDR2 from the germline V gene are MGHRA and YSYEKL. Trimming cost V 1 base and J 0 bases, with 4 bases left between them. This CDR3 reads CASSQGFSYNEQFF. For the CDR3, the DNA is TGCGCCAGCAGCCAAGGGTTCTCCTACAATGAGCAGTTCTTC.

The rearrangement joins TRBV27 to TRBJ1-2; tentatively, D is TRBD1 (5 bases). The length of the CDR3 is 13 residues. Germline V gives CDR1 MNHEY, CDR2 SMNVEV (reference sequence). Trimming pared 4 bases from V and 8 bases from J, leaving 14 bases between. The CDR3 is CASSSRGSGGYTF. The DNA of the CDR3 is TGTGCCAGCAGTTCCCGAGGATCAGGGGGCTACACCTTC.

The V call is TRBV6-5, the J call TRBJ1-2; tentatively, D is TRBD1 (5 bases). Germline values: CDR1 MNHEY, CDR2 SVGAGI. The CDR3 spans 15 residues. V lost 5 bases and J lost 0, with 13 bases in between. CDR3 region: CASSRGRKSNYGYTF. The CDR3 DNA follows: TGTGCCAGCAGTAGGGGACGGAAATCTAACTATGGCTACACCTTC.

The CDR3 reads CASSLGTSTDTQYF. CDR3 bases: TGTGCCAGCAGCTTAGGGACTAGCACAGATACGCAGTATTTT. The gene calls are TRBV11-3 and TRBJ2-3, with a possible D match to TRBD2 (5 bases). The CDR3 totals 14 residues. Germline V gives CDR1 SGHNT, CDR2 YENEEA. V lost 1 base, J lost 0 bases, and 5 bases lay in between. Complete variable domain (other parts from reference TRBV11-3 and TRBJ2-3): EAGVVQSPRYKIIEKKQPVAFWCNPISGHNTLYWYLQNLGQGPELLIRYENEEAVDDSQLPKDRFSAERLKGVDSTLKIQPAELGDSAVYLCASSLGTSTDTQYFGPGTRLTVL.

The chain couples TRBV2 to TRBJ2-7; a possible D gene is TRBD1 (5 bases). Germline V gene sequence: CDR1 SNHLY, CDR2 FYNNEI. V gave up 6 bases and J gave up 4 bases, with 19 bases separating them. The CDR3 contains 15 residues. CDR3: CASSSRDSRLYEQYF. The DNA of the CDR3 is TGTGCCAGCAGCTCCCGAGACAGCCGATTATACGAGCAGTACTTC.

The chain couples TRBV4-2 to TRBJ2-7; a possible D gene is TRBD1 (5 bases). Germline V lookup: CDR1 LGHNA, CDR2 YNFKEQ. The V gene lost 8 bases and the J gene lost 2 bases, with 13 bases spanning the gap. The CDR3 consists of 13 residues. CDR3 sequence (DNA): TGTGCCAGCTCCAGGGCACCTACCTACGAGCAGTACTTC. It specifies CASSRAPTYEQYF.

In nucleotides, the CDR3 is TGTGCCAGCAGCTTGGGACAGCCACCCCACCTCGAGCAGTACTTC. Amino acid sequence: CASSLGQPPHLEQYF. This chain links TRBV5-5 with TRBJ2-7, with a tentative D call TRBD1 (5 bases). The CDR3 has 15 residues. Germline lookup yields CDR1 SGHKS and CDR2 YYEKEE (reference sequence). V lost 0 bases, J lost 6 bases, and 16 bases lay in between.

CDR3 bases: TGCAGCGTTGGGTCAGGTTCATCTTCCAATCAGCCCCAGCATTTT. It yields the protein CSVGSGSSSNQPQHF. The rearrangement links TRBV29-1 to TRBJ1-5; no clear D. The V gene lost 4 bases and the J gene lost 3 bases, with 16 bases spanning the gap. CDR1 and CDR2 from the germline V gene are SQVTM and ANQGSEA. The CDR3 has 15 residues.

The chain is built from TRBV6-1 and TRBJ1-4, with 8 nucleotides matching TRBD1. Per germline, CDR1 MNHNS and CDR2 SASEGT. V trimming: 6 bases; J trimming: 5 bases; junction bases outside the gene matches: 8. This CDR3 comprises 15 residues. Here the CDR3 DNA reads TGTGCCAGCAGCGACACACAGGGGGGGAATGAAAAACTGTTTTTT. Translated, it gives CASSDTQGGNEKLFF.

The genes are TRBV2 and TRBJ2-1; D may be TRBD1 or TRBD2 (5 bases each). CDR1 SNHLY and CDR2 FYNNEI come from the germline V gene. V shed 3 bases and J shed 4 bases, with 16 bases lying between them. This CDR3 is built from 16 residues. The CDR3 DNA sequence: TGTGCCAGCAGTGAGGGAGAGAGGGGTCTGTACAATGAGCAGTTCTTC. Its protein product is CASSEGERGLYNEQFF.

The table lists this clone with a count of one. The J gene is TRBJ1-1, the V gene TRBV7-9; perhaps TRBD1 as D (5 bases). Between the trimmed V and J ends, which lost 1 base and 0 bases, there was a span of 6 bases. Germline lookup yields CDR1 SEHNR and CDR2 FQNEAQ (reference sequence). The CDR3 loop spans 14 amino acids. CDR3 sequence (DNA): TGTGCCAGCAGCTTAGGACAGTTGAACACTGAAGCTTTCTTT. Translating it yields CASSLGQLNTEAFF.

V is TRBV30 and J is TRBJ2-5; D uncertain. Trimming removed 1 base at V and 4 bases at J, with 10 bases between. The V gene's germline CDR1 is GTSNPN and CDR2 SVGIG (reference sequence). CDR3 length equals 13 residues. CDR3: CAWSGGPPETQYF. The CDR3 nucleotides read TGTGCCTGGAGTGGTGGGCCCCCAGAGACCCAGTACTTC.

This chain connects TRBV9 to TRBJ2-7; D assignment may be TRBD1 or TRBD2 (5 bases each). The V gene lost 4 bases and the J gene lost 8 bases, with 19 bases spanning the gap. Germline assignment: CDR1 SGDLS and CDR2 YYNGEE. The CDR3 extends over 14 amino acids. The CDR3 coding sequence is TGTGCCAGCAGCCCGGACGGGACGGGTTTCAAGCAGTACTTC. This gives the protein CASSPDGTGFKQYF.